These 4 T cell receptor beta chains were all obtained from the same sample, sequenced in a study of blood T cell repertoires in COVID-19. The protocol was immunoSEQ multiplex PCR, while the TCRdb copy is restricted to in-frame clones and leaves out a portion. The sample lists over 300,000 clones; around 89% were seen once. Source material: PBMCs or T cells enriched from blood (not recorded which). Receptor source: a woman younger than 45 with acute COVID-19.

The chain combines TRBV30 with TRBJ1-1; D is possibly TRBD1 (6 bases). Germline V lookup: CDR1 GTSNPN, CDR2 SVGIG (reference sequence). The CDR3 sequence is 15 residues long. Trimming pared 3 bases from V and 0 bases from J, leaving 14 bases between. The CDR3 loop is CAWRGGQGLNTEAFF. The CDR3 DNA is TGTGCCTGGAGGGGCGGGCAGGGGTTGAACACTGAAGCTTTCTTT.

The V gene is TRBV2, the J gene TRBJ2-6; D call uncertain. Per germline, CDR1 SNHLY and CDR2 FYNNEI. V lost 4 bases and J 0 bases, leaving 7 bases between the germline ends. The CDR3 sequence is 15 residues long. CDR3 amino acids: CASSVGASGANVLTF. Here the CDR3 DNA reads TGTGCCAGCAGTGTGGGCGCCTCTGGGGCCAACGTCCTGACTTTC.

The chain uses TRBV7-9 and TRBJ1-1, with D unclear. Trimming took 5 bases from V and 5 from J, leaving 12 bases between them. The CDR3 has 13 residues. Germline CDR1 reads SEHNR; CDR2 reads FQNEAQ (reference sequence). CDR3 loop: CASSVGGRTEAFF. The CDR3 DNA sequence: TGTGCCAGCAGCGTCGGTGGGAGGACTGAAGCTTTCTTT.

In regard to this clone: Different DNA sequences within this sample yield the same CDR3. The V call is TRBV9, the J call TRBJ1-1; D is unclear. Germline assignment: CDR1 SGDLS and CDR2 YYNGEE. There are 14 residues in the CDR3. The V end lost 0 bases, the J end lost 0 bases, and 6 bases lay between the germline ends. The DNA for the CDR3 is TGTGCCAGCAGCGTAGGACATATGAACACTGAAGCTTTCTTT. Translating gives CASSVGHMNTEAFF.